This T cell receptor beta chain was retrieved from a study of blood T cell repertoires in COVID-19. On the study more broadly: Italy, Spain and the United States were the sources of the convalescent and acute COVID-19 samples.

Only in-frame clones appear in the TCRdb table, and some are missing; sequencing was by immunoSEQ multiplex PCR. The top ten clones hold 15% to 20% of a sample with 190,000 or so clones, about 85% of them seen once. The CDR3 is 13 amino acids. Germline CDR1 SEHNR, CDR2 FQNEAQ (reference sequence). The V end was cut by 5 bases, the J end by 7 bases, with 11 bases between. Recruitment covered 25 or so US areas and drew participants whose ages spanned roughly 18 to 89 years. Participant-reported clinical history was the basis for cohort assignment. Recovered status applied to Cohort 3 donors who had two consecutive negative PCRs. It also applied to those with clearance or with symptom resolution.

The sample comprised PBMCs or T cells enriched from blood (not recorded which). This receptor was obtained from a middle-aged man who had recovered from COVID-19. This rearrangement joins TRBV7-9 to TRBJ1-4; the D is unclear. The CDR3 DNA is TGTGCCAGCAGCCCAGTGGGAGGTGAAAAACTGTTTTTT. Its protein is CASSPVGGEKLFF.